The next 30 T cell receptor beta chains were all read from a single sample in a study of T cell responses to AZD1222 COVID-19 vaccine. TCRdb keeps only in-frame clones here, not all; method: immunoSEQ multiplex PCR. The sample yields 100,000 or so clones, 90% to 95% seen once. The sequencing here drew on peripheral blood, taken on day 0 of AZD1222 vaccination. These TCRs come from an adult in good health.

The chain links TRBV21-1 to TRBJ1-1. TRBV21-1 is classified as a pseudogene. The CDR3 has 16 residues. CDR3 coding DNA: TGTGCCAGCAGCAAAGGGGACCGACCGAAGAACACTGAAGCTTTCTTT. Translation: CASSKGDRPKNTEAFF.

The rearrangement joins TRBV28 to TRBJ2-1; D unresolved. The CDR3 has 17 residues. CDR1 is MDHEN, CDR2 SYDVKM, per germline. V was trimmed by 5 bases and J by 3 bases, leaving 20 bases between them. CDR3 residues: CASSPHSNQNLYNEQFF. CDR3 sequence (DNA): TGTGCCAGCAGTCCGCATAGCAACCAAAACCTCTACAATGAGCAGTTCTTC.

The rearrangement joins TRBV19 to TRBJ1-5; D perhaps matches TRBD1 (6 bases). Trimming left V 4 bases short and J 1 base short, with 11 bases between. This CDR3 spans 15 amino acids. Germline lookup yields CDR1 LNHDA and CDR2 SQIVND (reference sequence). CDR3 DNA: TGTGCCAGTAGTAGGGATAGGGGGAGCAATCAGCCCCAGCATTTT. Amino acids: CASSRDRGSNQPQHF.

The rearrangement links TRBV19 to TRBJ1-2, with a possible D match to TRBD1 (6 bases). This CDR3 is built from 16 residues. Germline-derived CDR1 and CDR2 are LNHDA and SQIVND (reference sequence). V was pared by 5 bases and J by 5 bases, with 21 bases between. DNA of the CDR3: TGTGCCAGTAGTCCTCGACAGGCTTTCCTCCCGTATGGCTACACCTTC. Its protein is CASSPRQAFLPYGYTF. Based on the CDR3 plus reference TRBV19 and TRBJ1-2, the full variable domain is DGGITQSPKYLFRKEGQNVTLSCEQNLNHDAMYWYRQDPGQGLRLIYYSQIVNDFQKGDIAEGYSVSREKKESFPLTVTSAQKNPTAFYLCASSPRQAFLPYGYTFGSGTRLTVV.

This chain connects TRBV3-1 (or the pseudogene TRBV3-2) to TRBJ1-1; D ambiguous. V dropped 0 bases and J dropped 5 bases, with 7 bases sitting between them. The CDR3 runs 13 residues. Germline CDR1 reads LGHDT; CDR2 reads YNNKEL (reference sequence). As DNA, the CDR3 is TGTGCCAGCAGCCAAGAACCGGGGACTGAAGCTTTCTTT. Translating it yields CASSQEPGTEAFF.

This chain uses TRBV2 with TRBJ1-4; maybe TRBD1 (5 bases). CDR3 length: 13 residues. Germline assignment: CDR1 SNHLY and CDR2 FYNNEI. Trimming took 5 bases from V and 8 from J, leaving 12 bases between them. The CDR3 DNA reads TGTGCCAGCAGTCCAGGGTTTTGGGAAAAACTGTTTTTT. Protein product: CASSPGFWEKLFF.

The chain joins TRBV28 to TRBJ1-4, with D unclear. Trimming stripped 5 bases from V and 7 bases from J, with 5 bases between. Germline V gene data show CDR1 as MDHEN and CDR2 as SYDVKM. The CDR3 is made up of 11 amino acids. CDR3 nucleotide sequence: TGTGCCAGCAGTACCGGTGAAAAACTGTTTTTT. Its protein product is CASSTGEKLFF. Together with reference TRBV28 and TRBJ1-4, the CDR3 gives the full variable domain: DVKVTQSSRYLVKRTGEKVFLECVQDMDHENMFWYRQDPGLGLRLIYFSYDVKMKEKGDIPEGYSVSREKKERFSLILESASTNQTSMYLCASSTGEKLFFGSGTQLSVL.

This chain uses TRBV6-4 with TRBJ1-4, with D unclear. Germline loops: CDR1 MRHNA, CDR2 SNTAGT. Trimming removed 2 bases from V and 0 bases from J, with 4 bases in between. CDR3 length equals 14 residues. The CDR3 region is CASSDRSTNEKLFF. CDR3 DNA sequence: TGTGCCAGCAGTGACCGGTCAACTAATGAAAAACTGTTTTTT.

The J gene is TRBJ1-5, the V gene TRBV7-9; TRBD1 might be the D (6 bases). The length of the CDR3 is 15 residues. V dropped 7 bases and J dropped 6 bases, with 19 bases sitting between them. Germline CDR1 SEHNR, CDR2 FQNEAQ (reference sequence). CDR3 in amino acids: CASIKAWGLGQPQHF. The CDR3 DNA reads TGTGCCAGCATCAAAGCGTGGGGGCTTGGTCAGCCCCAGCATTTT.

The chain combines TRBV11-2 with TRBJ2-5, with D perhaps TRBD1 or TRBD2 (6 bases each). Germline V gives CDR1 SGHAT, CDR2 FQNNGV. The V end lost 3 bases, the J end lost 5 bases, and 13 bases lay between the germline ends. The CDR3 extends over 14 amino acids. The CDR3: CASSLSGAWETQYF. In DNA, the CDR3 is TGTGCCAGCAGCTTGTCGGGGGCGTGGGAGACCCAGTACTTC.

As DNA, the CDR3 is TGTGCCAGCAGTTACTCCGGTAGCTCCTACAATGAGCAGTTCTTC. Translated: CASSYSGSSYNEQFF. The V gene is TRBV6-2 or TRBV6-3, the J gene TRBJ2-1, with D hard to call. With 0 bases removed from V and 0 bases from J, the gap between germline ends came to 6 bases. Per germline, CDR1 MNHEY and CDR2 SVGEGT. CDR3 length: 15 residues.

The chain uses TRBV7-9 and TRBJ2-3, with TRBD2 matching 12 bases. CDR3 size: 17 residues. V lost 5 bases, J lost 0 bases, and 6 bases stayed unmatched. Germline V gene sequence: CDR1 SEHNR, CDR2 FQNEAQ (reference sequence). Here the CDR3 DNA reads TGTGCCAGCAGCCCCGGACTAGCGGGGATCAGCACAGATACGCAGTATTTT. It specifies CASSPGLAGISTDTQYF.

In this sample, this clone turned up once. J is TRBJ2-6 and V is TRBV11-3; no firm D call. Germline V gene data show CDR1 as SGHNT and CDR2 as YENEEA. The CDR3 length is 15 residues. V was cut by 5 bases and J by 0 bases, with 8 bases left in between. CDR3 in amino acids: CASSRQASGANVLTF. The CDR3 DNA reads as TGTGCCAGCAGCCGACAAGCCTCTGGGGCCAACGTCCTGACTTTC.

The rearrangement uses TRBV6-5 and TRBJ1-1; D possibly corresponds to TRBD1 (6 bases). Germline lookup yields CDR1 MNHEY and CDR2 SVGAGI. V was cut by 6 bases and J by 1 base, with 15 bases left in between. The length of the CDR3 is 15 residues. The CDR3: CASRKAGAPNTEAFF. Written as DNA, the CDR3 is TGTGCCAGCAGAAAGGCGGGGGCGCCGAACACTGAAGCTTTCTTT.

Here the CDR3 DNA reads TGCGCCAGCAGCTTGGCCCTGTCGACAGGGAAATCCTACGAGCAGTACTTC. It translates to CASSLALSTGKSYEQYF. The V gene is TRBV5-1, the J gene TRBJ2-7; 7 bases line up with TRBD1. Trimming cost V 0 bases and J 1 base; bases outside gene matches: 10. Germline lookup yields CDR1 SGHRS and CDR2 YFSETQ. The CDR3 spans 17 residues.

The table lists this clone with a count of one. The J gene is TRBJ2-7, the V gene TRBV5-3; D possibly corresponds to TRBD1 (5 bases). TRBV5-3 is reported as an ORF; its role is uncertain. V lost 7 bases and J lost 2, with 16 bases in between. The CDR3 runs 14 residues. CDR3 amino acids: CARPPIQVTYEQYF. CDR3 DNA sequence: TGTGCCAGACCCCCCATACAGGTTACCTACGAGCAGTACTTC.

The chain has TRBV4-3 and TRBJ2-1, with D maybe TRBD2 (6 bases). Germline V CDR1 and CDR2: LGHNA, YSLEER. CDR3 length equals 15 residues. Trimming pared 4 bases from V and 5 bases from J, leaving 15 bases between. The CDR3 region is CASSLQGWGDNEQFF. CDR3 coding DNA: TGCGCCAGCAGCCTCCAGGGTTGGGGGGACAATGAGCAGTTCTTC.

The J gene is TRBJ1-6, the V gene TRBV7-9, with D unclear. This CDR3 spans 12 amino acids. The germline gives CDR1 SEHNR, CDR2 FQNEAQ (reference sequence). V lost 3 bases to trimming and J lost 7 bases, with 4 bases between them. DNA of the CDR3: TGTGCCAGCAGCTTGGTAAATTCACCCCTCCACTTT. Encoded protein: CASSLVNSPLHF. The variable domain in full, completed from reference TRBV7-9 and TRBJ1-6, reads DTGVSQNPRHKITKRGQNVTFRCDPISEHNRLYWYRQTLGQGPEFLTYFQNEAQLEKSRLLSDRFSAERPKGSFSTLEIQRTEQGDSAMYLCASSLVNSPLHFGNGTRLTVT.

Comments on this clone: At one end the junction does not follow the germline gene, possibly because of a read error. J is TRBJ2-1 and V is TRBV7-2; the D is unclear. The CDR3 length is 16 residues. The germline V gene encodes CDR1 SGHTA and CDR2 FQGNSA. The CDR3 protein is CASSLGAGGSHNEQFF. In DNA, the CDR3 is TGTGCCAGCAGCTTAGGGGCAGGCGGCTCCCACAATGAGCAGTTCTTC.

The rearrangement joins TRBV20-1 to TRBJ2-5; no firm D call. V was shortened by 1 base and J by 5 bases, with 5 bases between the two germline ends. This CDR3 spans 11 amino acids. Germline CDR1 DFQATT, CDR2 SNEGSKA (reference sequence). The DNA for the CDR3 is TGCAGTGCTAGAGTCTTGGAGACCCAGTACTTC. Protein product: CSARVLETQYF.

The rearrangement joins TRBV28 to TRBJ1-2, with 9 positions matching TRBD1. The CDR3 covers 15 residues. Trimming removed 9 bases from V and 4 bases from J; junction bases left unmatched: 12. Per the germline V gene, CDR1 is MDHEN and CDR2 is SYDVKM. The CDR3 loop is CASRGGTGFFYGYTF. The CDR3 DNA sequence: TGTGCCAGTCGGGGCGGGACAGGGTTTTTCTATGGCTACACCTTC.

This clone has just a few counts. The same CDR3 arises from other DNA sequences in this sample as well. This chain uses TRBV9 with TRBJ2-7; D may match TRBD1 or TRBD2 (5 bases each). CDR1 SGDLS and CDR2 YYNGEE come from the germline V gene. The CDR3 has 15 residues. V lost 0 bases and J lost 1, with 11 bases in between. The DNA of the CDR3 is TGTGCCAGCAGCGTAGGAGGGACGGTGTCCTACGAGCAGTACTTC. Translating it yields CASSVGGTVSYEQYF.

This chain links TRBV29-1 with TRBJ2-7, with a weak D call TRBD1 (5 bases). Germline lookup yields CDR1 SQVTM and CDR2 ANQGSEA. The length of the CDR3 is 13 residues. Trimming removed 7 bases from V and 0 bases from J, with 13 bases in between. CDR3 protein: CSAYGDSSYEQYF. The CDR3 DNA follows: TGCAGCGCCTACGGTGACAGCTCCTACGAGCAGTACTTC.

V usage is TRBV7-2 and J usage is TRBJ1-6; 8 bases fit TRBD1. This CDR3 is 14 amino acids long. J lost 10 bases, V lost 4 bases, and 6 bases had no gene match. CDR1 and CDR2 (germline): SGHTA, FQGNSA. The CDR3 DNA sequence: TGTGCCAGCAGCTCCACAGGGGGTTTATCACCCCTCCACTTT. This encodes CASSSTGGLSPLHF. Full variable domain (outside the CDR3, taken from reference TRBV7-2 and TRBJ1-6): GAGVSQSPSNKVTEKGKDVELRCDPISGHTALYWYRQSLGQGLEFLIYFQGNSAPDKSGLPSDRFSAERTGGSVSTLTIQRTQQEDSAVYLCASSSTGGLSPLHFGNGTRLTVT.

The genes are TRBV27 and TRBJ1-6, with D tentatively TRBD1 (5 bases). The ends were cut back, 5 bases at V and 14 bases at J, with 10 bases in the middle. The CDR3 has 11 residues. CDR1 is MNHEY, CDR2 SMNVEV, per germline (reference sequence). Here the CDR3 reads CASSLGGSLHF. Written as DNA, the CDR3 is TGTGCCAGCAGTCTCGGGGGGTCCCTCCACTTT.

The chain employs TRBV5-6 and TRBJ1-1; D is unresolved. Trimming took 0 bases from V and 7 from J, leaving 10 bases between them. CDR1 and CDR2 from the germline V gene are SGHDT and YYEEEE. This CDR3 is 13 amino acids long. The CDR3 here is CASSLAGPGEAFF. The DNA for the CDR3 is TGTGCCAGCAGCTTGGCCGGACCGGGTGAAGCTTTCTTT.

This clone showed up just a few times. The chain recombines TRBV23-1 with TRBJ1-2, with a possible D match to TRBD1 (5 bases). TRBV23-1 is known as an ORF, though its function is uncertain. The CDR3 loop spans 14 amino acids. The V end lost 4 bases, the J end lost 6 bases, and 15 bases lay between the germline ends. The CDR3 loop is CASSRGRVMDGYTF. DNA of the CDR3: TGCGCCAGCAGTCGGGGCAGGGTAATGGATGGCTACACCTTC.

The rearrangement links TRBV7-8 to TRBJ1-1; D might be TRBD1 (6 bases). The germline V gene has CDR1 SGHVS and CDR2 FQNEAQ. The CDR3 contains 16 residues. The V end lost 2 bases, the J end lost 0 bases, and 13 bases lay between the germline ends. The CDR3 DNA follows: TGTGCCAGCAGCTTATTGGGGGGGCGAGTGAACACTGAAGCTTTCTTT. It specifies CASSLLGGRVNTEAFF.

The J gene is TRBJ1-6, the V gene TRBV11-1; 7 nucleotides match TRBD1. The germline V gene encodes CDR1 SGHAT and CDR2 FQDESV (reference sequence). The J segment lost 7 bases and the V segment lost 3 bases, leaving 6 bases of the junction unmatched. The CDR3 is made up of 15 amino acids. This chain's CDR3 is CASSFNRGLNSPLHF. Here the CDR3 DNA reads TGTGCCAGCAGCTTCAACAGGGGATTAAATTCACCCCTCCACTTT.

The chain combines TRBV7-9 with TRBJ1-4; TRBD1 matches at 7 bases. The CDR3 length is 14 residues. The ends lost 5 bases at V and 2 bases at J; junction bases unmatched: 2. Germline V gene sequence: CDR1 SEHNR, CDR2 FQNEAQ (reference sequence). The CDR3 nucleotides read TGTGCCAGCAGCCGGGGACAGACTAATGAAAAACTGTTTTTT. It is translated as CASSRGQTNEKLFF.